This T cell receptor (beta chain) derives from a study of CD8 T cells in ankylosing spondylitis. Preparation of TCR beta libraries was done by quantitative 5'-RACE with molecular barcodes. One entry per CDR3 protein results from TCRdb running MiXCR on the 5' RACE reads. This sample has 750,000 to 850,000 distinct CDR3 sequences; approximately 12% occur once, and the top ten carry roughly 0.51%. Study observations and caveats: A subset of motif variants has previously been described in the synovial fluid and blood of reactive arthritis. Reportedly, disease-linked clones are significantly enriched in ankylosing spondylitis patients' matched synovial fluid. Blood from ankylosing spondylitis patients appeared to carry a characteristic roughly 8-variant TCR beta motif. The disease-linked clones had a CD8+ phenotype and low blood frequencies.

The CDR3 runs to 13 residues. V lost 4 bases and J 3 bases, leaving 8 bases between the germline ends. Germline assignment: CDR1 KGHDR and CDR2 SFDVKD. The sample holds one count of this clonotype. Its antigen is currently unknown. Sequencing was performed on blood, either unsorted or a sorted T cell fraction (not recorded which). This TCR was recovered from a male donor with ankylosing spondylitis. This chain links TRBV24-1 with TRBJ1-1; D call uncertain. The CDR3 region is CATSEDTYTEAFF. DNA for the CDR3: TGTGCCACCAGTGAAGACACTTACACTGAAGCTTTCTTT.